The following is a T cell receptor (beta chain) sequence with its context. Its cognate antigen is unknown. ViraFEST used viral peptide pools to expand antigen-specific CD4+ T cells before sequencing. Culturing for 10 to 11 days preceded CD4+ T cell isolation. As their vaccination, participants received two doses of either BNT162b2 or mRNA-1273. The sample belongs to a study of vaccination effects on CD4 cells after COVID-19. Clones were read by immunoSEQ multiplex PCR, and TCRdb kept only the in-frame ones, dropping some. The table shows around 81,000 clones, with roughly 80% occurring only once. The CDR3 consists of 16 residues. J lost 0 bases, V lost 3 bases, and 4 bases had no gene match. CDR1 and CDR2 (germline): KGHSH, LQKENI.

The chain links TRBV18 to TRBJ1-3, with 8 bases matching TRBD1. The origin of this receptor is a human donor who received a COVID-19 vaccine. Sequences were derived from CD4+ T cells from PBMCs cultured with HCoV-OC43 spike peptides, sampled after COVID-19 vaccination. Sample subset: HCoV-OC43 spike overlapping peptide pool stimulation. The CDR3 DNA reads TGTGCCAGCTCACCGGGACAGGCCTTCTCTGGAAACACCATATATTTT. Amino acid sequence: CASSPGQAFSGNTIYF.